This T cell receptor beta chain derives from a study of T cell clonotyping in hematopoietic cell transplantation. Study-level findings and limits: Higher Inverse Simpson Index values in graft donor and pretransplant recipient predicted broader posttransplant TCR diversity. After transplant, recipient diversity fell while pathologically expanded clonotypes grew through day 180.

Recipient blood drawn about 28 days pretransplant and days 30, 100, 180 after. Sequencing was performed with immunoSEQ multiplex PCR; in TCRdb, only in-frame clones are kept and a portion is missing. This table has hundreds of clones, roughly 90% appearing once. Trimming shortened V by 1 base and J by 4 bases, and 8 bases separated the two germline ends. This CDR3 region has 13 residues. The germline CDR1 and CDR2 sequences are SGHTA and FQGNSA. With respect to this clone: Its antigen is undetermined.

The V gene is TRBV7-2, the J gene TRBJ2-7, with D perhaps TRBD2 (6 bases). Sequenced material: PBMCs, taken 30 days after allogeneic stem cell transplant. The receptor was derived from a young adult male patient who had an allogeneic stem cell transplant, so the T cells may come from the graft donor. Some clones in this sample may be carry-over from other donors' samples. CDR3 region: CASSLGGGYEQYF. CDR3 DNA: TGTGCCAGCAGCTTAGGAGGAGGGTACGAGCAGTACTTC.